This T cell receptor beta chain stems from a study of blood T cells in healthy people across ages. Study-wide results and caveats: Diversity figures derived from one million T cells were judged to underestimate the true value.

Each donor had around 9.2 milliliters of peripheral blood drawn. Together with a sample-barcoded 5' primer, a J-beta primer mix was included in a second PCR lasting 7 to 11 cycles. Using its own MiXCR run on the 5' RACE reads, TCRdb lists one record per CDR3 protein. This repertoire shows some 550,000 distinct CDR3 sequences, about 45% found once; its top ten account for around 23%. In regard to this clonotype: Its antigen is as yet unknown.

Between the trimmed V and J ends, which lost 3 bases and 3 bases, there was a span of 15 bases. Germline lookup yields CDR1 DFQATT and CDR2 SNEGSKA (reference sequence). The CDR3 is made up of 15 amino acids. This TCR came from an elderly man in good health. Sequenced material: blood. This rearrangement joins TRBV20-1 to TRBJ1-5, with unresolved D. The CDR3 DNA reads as TGCAGTGCTAGTCACCCTGGAGCCACCAATCAGCCCCAGCATTTT. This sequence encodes CSASHPGATNQPQHF.